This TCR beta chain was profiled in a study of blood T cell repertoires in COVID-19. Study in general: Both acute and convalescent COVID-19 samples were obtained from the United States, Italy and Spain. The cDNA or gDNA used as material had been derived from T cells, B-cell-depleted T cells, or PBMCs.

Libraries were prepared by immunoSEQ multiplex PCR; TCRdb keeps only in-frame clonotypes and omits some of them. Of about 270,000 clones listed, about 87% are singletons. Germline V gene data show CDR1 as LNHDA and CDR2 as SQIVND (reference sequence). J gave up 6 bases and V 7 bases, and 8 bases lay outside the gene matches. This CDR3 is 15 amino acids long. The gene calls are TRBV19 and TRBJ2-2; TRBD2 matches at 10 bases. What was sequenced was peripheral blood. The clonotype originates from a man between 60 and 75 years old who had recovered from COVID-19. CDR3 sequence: CASTSGGQGSGELFF. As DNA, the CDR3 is TGTGCCAGTACTAGCGGGGGTCAGGGGTCCGGGGAGCTGTTTTTT. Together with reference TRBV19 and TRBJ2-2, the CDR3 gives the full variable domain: DGGITQSPKYLFRKEGQNVTLSCEQNLNHDAMYWYRQDPGQGLRLIYYSQIVNDFQKGDIAEGYSVSREKKESFPLTVTSAQKNPTAFYLCASTSGGQGSGELFFGEGSRLTVL.